This is a list of T cell receptor beta chains from one sample in a study of OX40 agonist ivuxolimab in advanced cancers. Repertoires were generated with immunoSEQ multiplex PCR, while TCRdb's copy carries only in-frame clones and drops some. The sample includes roughly 50,000 clones, approximately 80% of them seen just once. Sequencing used CD4+ or CD8+ T cells sorted from blood, obtained in a trial of the OX40 agonist ivuxolimab. The origin of the receptors is an adult with an advanced solid tumor such as melanoma, head and neck, liver or kidney cancer. CDR3s include the opening cysteine and the closing phenylalanine or tryptophan. The D gene is left open where the match is weak. A clone size is listed for some rows: how often the clone was seen (once, few, many), or a class if it is expanded.

v_call	clone_size	d_call	j_call	cdr3_aa	cdr3_nt
TRBV18	.	.	TRBJ1-2	CASSPLGFRYTF	TGTGCCAGCTCACCACTAGGGTTTCGCTACACCTTC
TRBV10-2	few	TRBD2	TRBJ2-7	CASIPRRGAAEQYF	TGCGCCAGCATCCCAAGGCGGGGGGCAGCCGAGCAGTACTTC
TRBV5-1	once	TRBD2	TRBJ2-2	CASSLGRTSGTNTGELFF	TGCGCCAGCAGCTTGGGTAGGACTAGCGGGACTAACACCGGGGAGCTGTTTTTT
TRBV10-3	.	TRBD2	TRBJ2-5	CAISDPSRGRTSQETQYF	TGTGCCATCAGTGACCCCTCCCGGGGACGGACTAGCCAAGAGACCCAGTACTTC
TRBV9	.	TRBD1	TRBJ1-2	CASSVGTGYGYTF	TGTGCCAGCAGCGTAGGGACAGGCTATGGCTACACCTTC
TRBV10-1	.	.	TRBJ1-1	CASSSRGGEAFF	TGCGCCAGCAGCTCCAGGGGAGGTGAAGCTTTCTTT
TRBV4-1	.	TRBD2	TRBJ2-3	CASSPTSGSPYF	TGCGCCAGCAGCCCGACTAGCGGGAGCCCGTATTTT
TRBV13	few	TRBD1	TRBJ1-2	CASSFRQGEKGYTF	TGTGCCAGCAGCTTTAGACAGGGGGAGAAGGGCTACACCTTC
TRBV29-1	.	TRBD1	TRBJ1-4	CSVAPTGRKEKLFF	TGCAGCGTAGCGCCGACAGGGAGAAAAGAAAAACTGTTTTTT
TRBV5-1	.	TRBD2	TRBJ2-7	CASSLTSGSYEQYF	TGCGCCAGCAGCTTGACTAGCGGGTCCTACGAGCAGTACTTC
TRBV11-2	.	.	TRBJ1-2	CASSPPTGPWGGYTF	TGTGCCAGCAGTCCCCCCACGGGACCGTGGGGTGGCTACACCTTC
TRBV6-5	.	.	TRBJ1-2	CASSYGEGHYGYTF	TGTGCCAGCAGTTACGGGGAGGGGCACTATGGCTACACCTTC
TRBV18	.	.	TRBJ1-5	CASSKTRDRNQPQHF	TGTGCCAGCTCAAAGACCCGTGACAGGAATCAGCCCCAGCATTTT
TRBV18	.	TRBD1	TRBJ1-1	CASSEPPGGRVTGTEAFF	TGTGCCAGCTCTGAGCCCCCAGGGGGCCGCGTTACAGGCACTGAAGCTTTCTTT
TRBV7-2	once	.	TRBJ1-5	CASSLEAGQPQHF	TGTGCCAGCAGCTTAGAGGCGGGTCAGCCCCAGCATTTT
TRBV7-2	.	.	TRBJ2-5	CASSLEGRLAVQETQYF	TGTGCCAGCAGCTTAGAGGGGAGATTAGCTGTACAAGAGACCCAGTACTTC
TRBV9	.	.	TRBJ2-7	CASSTAGSSYEQYF	TGTGCCAGCAGCACGGCCGGGTCATCCTACGAGCAGTACTTC
TRBV7-9	.	.	TRBJ1-1	CASSLQAQNTEAFF	TGTGCCAGCAGCTTACAGGCTCAGAACACTGAAGCTTTCTTT
TRBV7-2	.	.	TRBJ1-1	CASSPSLRSEAFF	TGTGCCAGCAGCCCCAGTTTGAGATCGGAAGCTTTCTTT
TRBV18	.	.	TRBJ1-3	CASSLSRDRLETIYF	TGTGCCAGCTCACTGAGCCGGGACCGGCTGGAAACCATATATTTT
TRBV18	.	TRBD2	TRBJ2-7	CASSHGTTYEQYF	TGTGCCAGCTCTCACGGGACTACCTACGAGCAGTACTTC
TRBV28	few	TRBD1	TRBJ1-5	CASSPPGGYNQPQHF	TGTGCCAGCAGTCCCCCAGGGGGCTACAATCAGCCCCAGCATTTT
TRBV6-1	once	TRBD1	TRBJ1-2	CATEDWTGANYGYTF	TGTGCCACGGAGGATTGGACAGGGGCTAACTATGGCTACACCTTC
TRBV19	.	.	TRBJ1-1	CASQDRRNTEAFF	TGTGCCAGTCAGGACAGACGGAACACTGAAGCTTTCTTT
TRBV4-1	.	TRBD1	TRBJ2-4	CASSQDRMITKNIQYF	TGCGCCAGCAGCCAGGACAGGATGATTACCAAAAACATTCAGTACTTC
TRBV7-9	.	.	TRBJ1-2	CASALTGRFNYGYTF	TGTGCCAGCGCTTTGACCGGCAGATTTAACTATGGCTACACCTTC
TRBV11-2	.	TRBD2	TRBJ2-5	CASSPPPLAGVETQYF	TGTGCCAGCAGCCCGCCCCCCCTAGCGGGGGTAGAGACCCAGTACTTC
TRBV28	.	.	TRBJ1-2	CASSIRAGYGYTF	TGTGCCAGCAGTATTAGGGCTGGCTATGGCTACACCTTC
TRBV6-5	.	.	TRBJ2-5	CASRNLGAGQETQYF	TGTGCCAGCAGAAACCTCGGGGCAGGCCAAGAGACCCAGTACTTC
TRBV5-1	.	.	TRBJ2-4	CASSLVPGTAKNIQYF	TGCGCCAGCAGCTTGGTCCCCGGGACAGCCAAAAACATTCAGTACTTC
TRBV5-1	.	TRBD1	TRBJ1-1	CASSSRRAGGSYTEAFF	TGCGCCAGCAGCTCCCGCCGGGCAGGGGGCTCCTACACTGAAGCTTTCTTT
TRBV6-6	.	TRBD1	TRBJ1-1	CASDRGLGNTEAFF	TGTGCCAGTGACAGGGGGCTGGGGAACACTGAAGCTTTCTTT
TRBV9	.	TRBD2	TRBJ2-1	CASSVAAGATYNEQFF	TGTGCCAGCAGCGTAGCAGCGGGGGCCACATACAATGAGCAGTTCTTC
TRBV5-6	.	.	TRBJ2-6	CASSLVLGYHSGANVLTF	TGTGCCAGCAGCTTGGTTTTGGGGTACCACTCTGGGGCCAACGTCCTGACTTTC
TRBV6-4	.	.	TRBJ1-1	CASSDETGSEAFF	TGTGCCAGCAGCGACGAGACAGGCTCTGAAGCTTTCTTT